This T cell receptor beta chain was captured in a study of CD8 T cells in ankylosing spondylitis. Broader study findings: Earlier reports found some motif variants in synovial fluid and blood in reactive arthritis. Significant enrichment of disease-linked clones was reported in matched ankylosing spondylitis synovial fluid.

Quantitative 5'-RACE with molecular barcodes generated TCR beta libraries. In TCRdb, the 5' RACE reads were re-called with MiXCR into one record per CDR3 protein. The table has approximately 150,000 distinct CDR3 sequences, around 42% seen once. The CDR3 covers 15 residues. Trimming took off 4 bases at V and 2 bases at J, with 13 bases between the two ends. This clonotype was detected only a few times. Its target is not known. The clonotype was recovered from a male donor with ankylosing spondylitis. The chain uses TRBV12-3 or TRBV12-4 and TRBJ2-3, with a weak D call TRBD2 (6 bases). The sequenced sample was synovial fluid, either unsorted or a sorted T cell fraction (not recorded which). The CDR3 DNA sequence: TGTGCCAGCAGTTCGGGACTTCCTTTCACAGATACGCAGTATTTT. Protein sequence: CASSSGLPFTDTQYF.